Shown below are 14 T cell receptor beta chains from a single sample sequenced in a study of blood T cell repertoires in COVID-19. Method: immunoSEQ multiplex PCR; TCRdb's copy keeps in-frame clones and lacks some. The sample has 200,000 to 300,000 clones; about 90% are singletons. Sequences were obtained from peripheral blood. The receptors were sampled from a man between 18 and 29 years old with active or convalescent COVID-19.

The chain is built from TRBV30 and TRBJ1-5; D is unclear. Germline CDR1 and CDR2: GTSNPN and SVGIG (reference sequence). The CDR3 is 13 residues long. Trimming took off 1 base at V and 5 bases at J, with 9 bases between the two ends. CDR3 region: CAWSAGTDQPQHF. The DNA of the CDR3 is TGTGCCTGGAGTGCAGGTACGGATCAGCCCCAGCATTTT.

The CDR3 DNA is TGTGCCAGCAGTTCGAACAGGGCTGGCTACACCTTC. This encodes CASSSNRAGYTF. The chain combines TRBV27 with TRBJ1-2; TRBD1 might be the D (6 bases). The CDR3 is made up of 12 amino acids. Germline values: CDR1 MNHEY, CDR2 SMNVEV (reference sequence). V was cut by 4 bases and J by 7 bases, with 10 bases left in between.

The chain employs TRBV5-6 and TRBJ2-2; 8 positions agree with TRBD2. The CDR3 length is 13 residues. V was clipped by 6 bases and J by 9 bases; unmatched bases: 7. From germline, CDR1 is SGHDT and CDR2 YYEEEE. The CDR3 DNA reads as TGTGCCAGCACCATAGCGGGGTGGAGGGAGCTGTTTTTT. Its translation is CASTIAGWRELFF.

V usage is TRBV7-2 and J usage is TRBJ2-7; D remains unclear. V was clipped by 2 bases and J by 7 bases, with 12 bases between them. This CDR3 is 13 amino acids long. Germline lookup yields CDR1 SGHTA and CDR2 FQGNSA. The CDR3 DNA is TGTGCCAGCAGCTTAACACAGCAAGTAGAGCAGTACTTC. It specifies CASSLTQQVEQYF.

The V call is TRBV7-9, the J call TRBJ1-4; 8 nucleotides align to TRBD1. CDR1 SEHNR and CDR2 FQNEAQ come from the germline V gene (reference sequence). The CDR3 totals 16 residues. The V segment lost 6 bases and the J segment 4 bases; nucleotides outside the gene matches: 10. This CDR3 reads CASSSNTGQDNEKLFF. Here the CDR3 DNA reads TGTGCCAGCAGTTCGAACACGGGACAGGATAATGAAAAACTGTTTTTT. The whole variable domain, filled in from reference TRBV7-9 and TRBJ1-4, reads DTGVSQNPRHKITKRGQNVTFRCDPISEHNRLYWYRQTLGQGPEFLTYFQNEAQLEKSRLLSDRFSAERPKGSFSTLEIQRTEQGDSAMYLCASSSNTGQDNEKLFFGSGTQLSVL.

The gene calls are TRBV9 and TRBJ1-2, with a tentative D call TRBD1 (5 bases). The CDR3 contains 15 residues. Per the germline V gene, CDR1 is SGDLS and CDR2 is YYNGEE. V gave up 0 bases and J gave up 3 bases, with 12 bases separating them. CDR3: CASSVASGGDYGYTF. In DNA form, the CDR3 reads TGTGCCAGCAGCGTAGCATCGGGAGGGGACTATGGCTACACCTTC.

The V and J genes are TRBV5-1 and TRBJ2-1; 7 nucleotides line up with TRBD1. Germline V gene lookup returns CDR1 SGHRS and CDR2 YFSETQ. The CDR3 loop spans 14 amino acids. After removal of 4 bases from V and 6 bases from J, the junction contained 7 bases not matched to a gene. CDR3: CASSHTGEINEQFF. CDR3 DNA: TGCGCCAGCAGCCACACAGGGGAGATCAATGAGCAGTTCTTC.

The chain has TRBV2 and TRBJ2-1, with D possibly being TRBD2 (5 bases). This CDR3 comprises 15 residues. V lost 5 bases and J 5 bases, leaving 16 bases between the germline ends. The germline CDR1 and CDR2 sequences are SNHLY and FYNNEI. The CDR3 loop reads CASSPPTSSHNEQFF. CDR3 nucleotides: TGTGCCAGCAGTCCGCCTACTAGTTCCCACAATGAGCAGTTCTTC.

CDR3 in DNA: TGTGCCAGCAGCCCGGCCGGTGGGACAGGCGATGGCTACACCTTC. Protein product: CASSPAGGTGDGYTF. The chain combines TRBV13 with TRBJ1-2, with TRBD1 matching 8 bases. This CDR3 contains 15 residues. CDR1 PRHDT and CDR2 FYEKMQ come from the germline V gene (reference sequence). V lost 5 bases, J lost 6 bases, and 11 bases stayed unmatched.

This chain joins TRBV9 and TRBJ1-1, with D maybe TRBD1 (6 bases). The CDR3 has 13 residues. The germline CDR1 and CDR2 sequences are SGDLS and YYNGEE. V was clipped by 3 bases and J by 3 bases, with 9 bases between them. The CDR3 DNA reads as TGTGCCAGCAGCGATACAGGGTACACTGAAGCTTTCTTT. Translating gives CASSDTGYTEAFF. Based on the CDR3 plus reference TRBV9 and TRBJ1-1, the full variable domain is DSGVTQTPKHLITATGQRVTLRCSPRSGDLSVYWYQQSLDQGLQFLIQYYNGEERAKGNILERFSAQQFPDLHSELNLSSLELGDSALYFCASSDTGYTEAFFGQGTRLTVV.

The chain links TRBV6-2 or TRBV6-3 to TRBJ2-1; 12 bases fit TRBD2. Looked up from germline, CDR1 is MNHEY and CDR2 is SVGEGT. V lost 2 bases and J lost 7; bases outside the gene matches: 9. This CDR3 has 17 residues. For the CDR3, the DNA is TGTGCCAGCAGTTACCTCCCTAGCGGGGGGGCTGGAAATGAGCAGTTCTTC. Protein: CASSYLPSGGAGNEQFF.

The chain recombines TRBV9 with TRBJ2-3; D is possibly TRBD2 (5 bases). The CDR3 covers 14 residues. The germline CDR1 and CDR2 sequences are SGDLS and YYNGEE. The V gene lost 3 bases and the J gene lost 4 bases, with 12 bases spanning the gap. The CDR3 sequence is CASSGEGLADTQYF. CDR3 sequence (DNA): TGTGCCAGCAGCGGTGAGGGTTTGGCAGATACGCAGTATTTT.

This chain joins TRBV2 and TRBJ1-4; weak D call: TRBD1 (6 bases). Trimming left V 6 bases short and J 6 bases short, with 14 bases between. From germline, CDR1 is SNHLY and CDR2 FYNNEI. The CDR3 has 14 residues. The CDR3 DNA reads TGTGCCAGCAGGGACGGGACACTCTATGAAAAACTGTTTTTT. Protein: CASRDGTLYEKLFF. Drawing the rest from reference TRBV2 and TRBJ1-4, the complete variable domain is EPEVTQTPSHQVTQMGQEVILRCVPISNHLYFYWYRQILGQKVEFLVSFYNNEISEKSEIFDDQFSVERPDGSNFTLKIRSTKLEDSAMYFCASRDGTLYEKLFFGSGTQLSVL.

The chain recombines TRBV6-6 with TRBJ1-2, with 10 nucleotides matching TRBD1. Per the germline V gene, CDR1 is MNHNY and CDR2 is SVGAGI (reference sequence). The junction had 11 bases not matched to a gene; V was cut back by 7 bases and J by 3 bases. This CDR3 comprises 16 residues. The CDR3 DNA is TGTGCCAGCACCAAACTAACCGGGACAGGGGACTATGGCTACACCTTC. Translation: CASTKLTGTGDYGYTF.